The T cell receptor beta chain described here comes from a study of cytomegalovirus exposure and HLA in healthy donors. Trimming took off 8 bases at V and 2 bases at J, with 13 bases between the two ends. The CDR3 is 13 amino acids. Germline CDR1 MDHEN, CDR2 SYDVKM. It was with 60 Vbeta and 13 Jbeta primers that the PCR ran. Using immunoSEQ multiplex PCR, the repertoire was profiled, and TCRdb retains in-frame clones only, with some absent. The sample includes about 150,000 clones, more than 70% of them seen just once. Sequenced: PBMCs. The chain carries TRBV28 and TRBJ2-7; TRBD1 is a possible D gene (6 bases). The receptor was isolated from a woman between 40 and 50 years old in good health and CMV-seropositive. CDR3 loop: CASQRGGPYEQYF. The CDR3 coding sequence is TGTGCCAGCCAAAGAGGGGGACCCTACGAGCAGTACTTC. Based on the CDR3 plus reference TRBV28 and TRBJ2-7, the full variable domain is DVKVTQSSRYLVKRTGEKVFLECVQDMDHENMFWYRQDPGLGLRLIYFSYDVKMKEKGDIPEGYSVSREKKERFSLILESASTNQTSMYLCASQRGGPYEQYFGPGTRLTVT.